Listed below are T cell receptor beta chains from one sample, sequenced in a study of molecular identifiers for immune sequencing clone quantification. TCRdb independently ran MiXCR on the PCR reads; one entry per CDR3 protein. The sample contains approximately 10,000 distinct CDR3 sequences, 18% of which appear only once. Sequenced: naive CD8+ T cells from blood, with Jurkat cell RNA spiked in. The source is a human donor in good health. Some libraries in this study had Jurkat cell RNA spiked in. Both conserved end residues are part of each CDR3. The order of the fields is J gene, V gene, clone size, CDR3 length, D gene, CDR3 DNA, CDR3 protein. The D gene is left open where the match is weak. A row's size may be missing; if present it is once, few, many or a size class.

TRBJ2-7	TRBV9	many	13	-	TGTGCCAGCAGCGACCCGAACTCCTACGAGCAGTACTTC	CASSDPNSYEQYF
TRBJ2-5	TRBV2	many	12	-	TGTGCCAGCAGTGCAGACGCAGAGACCCAGTACTTC	CASSADAETQYF
TRBJ2-7	TRBV7-8	many	14	TRBD2	TGTGCCAGCAGCCTCGGGGGGGGTTCCTACGAGCAGTACTTC	CASSLGGGSYEQYF
TRBJ2-7	TRBV5-4	many	14	-	TGTGCCAGCAGCACCGCACTAGTTTCTAACGAGCAGTACTTC	CASSTALVSNEQYF
TRBJ2-2	TRBV27	many	15	TRBD1	TGTGCCAGCAGTTTTGGGACAGGGGTAACCGGGGAGCTGTTTTTT	CASSFGTGVTGELFF
TRBJ2-3	TRBV7-9	medium-sized	15	TRBD1	TGTGCCAGCAGCTTAGCGGACAGGGAACCCGATACGCAGTATTTT	CASSLADREPDTQYF
TRBJ2-7	TRBV29-1	few	13	TRBD1	TGCAGCGTTGAACAGGGGGACTCCTACGAGCAGTACTTC	CSVEQGDSYEQYF
TRBJ1-3	TRBV9	many	15	-	TGTGCCAGCAGCGTTTATCCAGAATCTGGAAACACCATATATTTT	CASSVYPESGNTIYF
TRBJ2-1	TRBV29-1	medium-sized	19	-	TGCAGCGTTGAAGATTATCGCGGGCCCGGGGCCAGCTCCTACAATGAGCAGTTCTTC	CSVEDYRGPGASSYNEQFF
TRBJ1-1	TRBV28	many	16	-	TGTGCCAGCAGTGAAGCTGAGGGGGGGCGAGGGACTGAAGCTTTCTTT	CASSEAEGGRGTEAFF
TRBJ1-1	TRBV6-5	medium-sized	14	-	TGTGCCAGCAGTTATTACCTAGGGGGCACTGAAGCTTTCTTT	CASSYYLGGTEAFF
TRBJ2-5	TRBV10-1	medium-sized	13	-	TGCGCCAGCAGGGGGTCGTTAGAGGAGACCCAGTACTTC	CASRGSLEETQYF
TRBJ1-1	TRBV9	many	14	-	TGTGCCAGCAGCGCCCTAGGGGGGCACACTGAAGCTTTCTTT	CASSALGGHTEAFF
TRBJ2-1	TRBV28	many	15	TRBD2	TGTGCCAGCAGTCCCCCCGGGACTAGTGACAATGAGCAGTTCTTC	CASSPPGTSDNEQFF
TRBJ1-5	TRBV28	many	17	TRBD1	TGTGCCAGCAGTTTAGGGTCGACAGGGTTCCACGATCAGCCCCAGCATTTT	CASSLGSTGFHDQPQHF
TRBJ1-5	TRBV27	medium-sized	15	TRBD1	TGTGCCAGCAGTTCAGACGGACAGGGGCTAAAGCCCCAGCATTTT	CASSSDGQGLKPQHF
TRBJ2-5	TRBV28	-	15	-	TGTGTCAGCAGTTTTCTAGCGAACGACCAAGAGACCCAGTACTTC	CVSSFLANDQETQYF
TRBJ2-2	TRBV5-6	-	16	TRBD1	TGTGCCAGCAGCTTGGTCCAGGGGGCGAACACCGGGGAGCTGTTTTTT	CASSLVQGANTGELFF
TRBJ1-1	TRBV7-9	-	13	-	TGTGCCAGCAGCTTAGACCCGAACACTGAAGCTTTCTTT	CASSLDPNTEAFF
TRBJ2-7	TRBV10-3	many	13	-	TGTGCCATCAGTGAGGGGAGCATCTACGAGCAGTACTTC	CAISEGSIYEQYF
TRBJ2-7	TRBV6-2/TRBV6-3	-	18	-	TGTGCCAGCAGTTACTCGATCCCCCAGCGGTTACCCTCCTACGAGCAGTACTTC	CASSYSIPQRLPSYEQYF
TRBJ1-1	TRBV20-1	medium-sized	16	TRBD1	TGCAGTCCTGAGAGGGGGCGGAACTCCATGAACACTGAAGCTTTCTTT	CSPERGRNSMNTEAFF
TRBJ2-1	TRBV12-5	few	15	-	TGTGCTAGTGGTTTGAGGGGTCCTACCTACAATGAGCAGTTCTTC	CASGLRGPTYNEQFF
TRBJ2-7	TRBV7-9	medium-sized	13	-	TGTGCCAGCAGCCCAAGGGACGGCTACGAGCAGTACTTC	CASSPRDGYEQYF
TRBJ2-1	TRBV6-2/TRBV6-3	many	13	-	TGTGCCAGCAGTTACCTCGCCCTAATGGAGCAGTTCTTC	CASSYLALMEQFF
TRBJ2-7	TRBV2	once	12	-	TGTGCCAGCAGTGAATTTCTAGGCGAGCAGTACTTC	CASSEFLGEQYF
TRBJ2-7	TRBV29-1	medium-sized	16	TRBD2	TGCAGCGTTGAGGGGCTAGCGGGAGTATCGGCCTACGAGCAGTACTTC	CSVEGLAGVSAYEQYF
TRBJ1-4	TRBV4-1	medium-sized	18	TRBD1	TGCGCCAGCAGCCAAGACCCGGCAGGGGGCATGCCTAATGAAAAACTGTTTTTT	CASSQDPAGGMPNEKLFF
TRBJ1-4	TRBV27	few	13	-	TGTGCCAGCAGTGAGGCAACTAATGAAAAACTGTTTTTT	CASSEATNEKLFF
TRBJ1-6	TRBV19	-	14	-	TGTGCCAGTAGTATTTGGGATCTGGTTTCACCCCTCCACTTT	CASSIWDLVSPLHF
TRBJ1-4	TRBV28	many	15	-	TGTGCCAGCAGCCTACTCGGGACATTTTTCGGAAAACTGTTTTTT	CASSLLGTFFGKLFF
TRBJ2-5	TRBV5-1	-	14	-	TGCGCCAGCAGCTTGGTGGGCTTCCCAGAGACCCAGTACTTC	CASSLVGFPETQYF
TRBJ2-7	TRBV4-1	medium-sized	15	-	TGCGCCAGCAGCCTCCGAGGGCCGGAGGCCTACGAGCAGTACTTC	CASSLRGPEAYEQYF
TRBJ2-7	TRBV27	many	13	-	TGTGCCAGCAGTTTGGGTAGGGACTACGAGCAGTACTTC	CASSLGRDYEQYF
TRBJ1-1	TRBV14	-	14	TRBD1	TGTGCCAGCAGCATGGCCAGGGGGCTCACTGAAGCTTTCTTT	CASSMARGLTEAFF
TRBJ2-3	TRBV10-3	-	17	TRBD2	TGTGCCATCAGTGAGTCGAAGTCTGCGGGAGTTATAGATACGCAGTATTTT	CAISESKSAGVIDTQYF
TRBJ2-7	TRBV28	many	15	TRBD2	TGTGCCAGCAGTTTATCCCCCAGCGGGAGCTTCGCGCAGTACTTC	CASSLSPSGSFAQYF
TRBJ2-7	TRBV28	medium-sized	16	-	TGTGCCAGCACCACGGTAAACCGTCGGGAAGTTTACGAGCAGTACTTC	CASTTVNRREVYEQYF
TRBJ2-3	TRBV28	medium-sized	15	-	TGTGCCAGCAGTTCGAGTGCACAGGCAACAGATACGCAGTATTTT	CASSSSAQATDTQYF
TRBJ1-1	TRBV20-1	medium-sized	14	-	TGCAGTGCTAGAGATTTTGGAGGGGCAGCTGAAGCTTTCTTT	CSARDFGGAAEAFF
TRBJ2-4	TRBV13	medium-sized	14	-	TGTGCCAGCAGCTTAGGACTAGCAGAAAACATTCAGTACTTC	CASSLGLAENIQYF
TRBJ1-1	TRBV19	many	14	-	TGTGCCAGTACCCAGGGACCAGGAGACACTGAAGCTTTCTTT	CASTQGPGDTEAFF
TRBJ1-1	TRBV7-9	many	16	TRBD1	TGTGCCAGCAGCCTACGGGACAGGGGGCTGGCGACTGAAGCTTTCTTT	CASSLRDRGLATEAFF
TRBJ1-3	TRBV29-1	medium-sized	20	TRBD1	TGCAGCGTTGACTGCCCAGGACAGGGGGAGTTTTGCTTCCCTGGAAACACCATATATTTT	CSVDCPGQGEFCFPGNTIYF
TRBJ1-1	TRBV28	many	13	-	TGTGCCAGCAGAGACAATCTGAACACTGAAGCTTTCTTT	CASRDNLNTEAFF
TRBJ1-5	TRBV28	few	15	-	TGTGCCAGCAGTTTAATCCCAACAGCGGATCAGCCCCGGCATTTT	CASSLIPTADQPRHF
TRBJ2-1	TRBV9	many	17	TRBD2	TGTGCCAGCAGTCGATTACTAGCGACGTACTCCTACAATGAGCAGTTCTTC	CASSRLLATYSYNEQFF
TRBJ2-7	TRBV27	many	15	-	TGTGCCAGCAGTTTGTTGGGCCGCGGAACCTACGAGCAGTACTTC	CASSLLGRGTYEQYF
TRBJ1-2	TRBV29-1	medium-sized	14	-	TGCAGCGTTGAAGGAAACACAGGTCCCTATGGCTACACCTTC	CSVEGNTGPYGYTF
TRBJ1-1	TRBV6-5	medium-sized	14	-	TGTGCCAGCAGTTACTCCGAAGGGGACACTGAAGCTTTCTTT	CASSYSEGDTEAFF
TRBJ2-7	TRBV27	many	14	-	TGTGCCAGCAGTCCCGGGACTCGGATCTACGAGCAGTACTTC	CASSPGTRIYEQYF
TRBJ2-3	TRBV3-1	-	13	-	TGTGCCAGCACCGCAGGCAGGGCAGATGCGCAGTATTTT	CASTAGRADAQYF
TRBJ2-7	TRBV27	-	14	TRBD2	TGTGCCAGCAGTTATAGCGGGCCCTCCTACGAGCAGTACTTC	CASSYSGPSYEQYF
TRBJ2-5	TRBV28	-	15	-	TGTGCCAGCAGTTTATCTCGGCAGAAAAAAGAGACCCAGTACTTC	CASSLSRQKKETQYF
TRBJ2-3	TRBV27	many	13	-	TGTGCCAGCAGTTTCGGAGAAACAGATACGCAGTATTTT	CASSFGETDTQYF
TRBJ2-7	TRBV4-1	many	13	TRBD1	TGCGCCAGCAGCCACGGGACAGCCTACGAGCAGTACTTC	CASSHGTAYEQYF
TRBJ1-4	TRBV27	-	15	TRBD1	TGTGCCAGCAGTTCCCTACAGGGGAGTAATGAAAAACTGTTTTTT	CASSSLQGSNEKLFF
TRBJ1-1	TRBV7-8	many	14	TRBD1	TGTGCCAGCAGCTTAGTCCAGGGGGCCACTGAAGCTTTCTTT	CASSLVQGATEAFF
TRBJ2-7	TRBV4-1	medium-sized	15	-	TGCGCCAGCAGCCAAGATCGGGGCAGCTCCTACGAGCAGTACTTC	CASSQDRGSSYEQYF